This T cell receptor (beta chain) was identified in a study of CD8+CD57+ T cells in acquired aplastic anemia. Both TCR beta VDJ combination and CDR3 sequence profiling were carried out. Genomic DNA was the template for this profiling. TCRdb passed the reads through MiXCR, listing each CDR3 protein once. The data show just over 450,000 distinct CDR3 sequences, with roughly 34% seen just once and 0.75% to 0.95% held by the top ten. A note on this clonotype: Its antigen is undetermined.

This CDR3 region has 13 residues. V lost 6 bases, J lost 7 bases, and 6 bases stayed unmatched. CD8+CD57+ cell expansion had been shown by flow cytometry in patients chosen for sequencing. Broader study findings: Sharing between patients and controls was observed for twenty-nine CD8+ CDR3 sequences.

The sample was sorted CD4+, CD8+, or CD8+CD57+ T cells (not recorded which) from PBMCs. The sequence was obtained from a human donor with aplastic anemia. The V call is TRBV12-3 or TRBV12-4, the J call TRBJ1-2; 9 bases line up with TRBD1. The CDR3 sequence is CASRRTGVFGYTF. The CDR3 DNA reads TGTGCCAGCAGAAGGACAGGGGTTTTTGGCTACACCTTC.